This TCR beta chain was sequenced in a study of control samples from healthy donors and cancer patients. The assay was immunoSEQ multiplex PCR, and TCRdb's table has in-frame clones only and misses some. Among around 23,000 clones, roughly 85% were seen once, and the ten largest hold roughly 40%. This clone was counted a single time. The CDR3 is 16 residues long. Per the germline V gene, CDR1 is SGHRS and CDR2 is YFSETQ. Trimming shortened V by 0 bases and J by 3 bases, and 13 bases separated the two germline ends. This clonotype originated in a man between 60 and 75 years old with head and neck cancer. The sequenced sample consisted of PBMCs. The chain links TRBV5-1 to TRBJ2-4, with TRBD1 as a possible D gene (5 bases). CDR3 protein: CASSLGQGLSKNIQYF. The DNA of the CDR3 is TGCGCCAGCAGCTTGGGCCAGGGTCTAAGCAAAAACATTCAGTACTTC.